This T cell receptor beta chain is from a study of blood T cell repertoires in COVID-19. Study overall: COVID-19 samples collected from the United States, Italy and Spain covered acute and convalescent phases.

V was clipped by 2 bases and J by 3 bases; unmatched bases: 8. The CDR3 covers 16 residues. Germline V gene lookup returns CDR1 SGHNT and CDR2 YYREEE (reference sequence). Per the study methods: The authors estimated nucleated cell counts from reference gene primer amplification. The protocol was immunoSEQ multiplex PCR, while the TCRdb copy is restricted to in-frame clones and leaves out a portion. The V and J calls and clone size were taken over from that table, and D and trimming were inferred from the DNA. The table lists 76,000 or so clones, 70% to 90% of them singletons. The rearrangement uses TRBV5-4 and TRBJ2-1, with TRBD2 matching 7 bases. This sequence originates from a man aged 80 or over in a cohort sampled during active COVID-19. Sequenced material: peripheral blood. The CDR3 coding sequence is TGTGCCAGCAGCTTCTCCACTAGCGTCGGCTACAATGAGCAGTTCTTC. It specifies CASSFSTSVGYNEQFF.